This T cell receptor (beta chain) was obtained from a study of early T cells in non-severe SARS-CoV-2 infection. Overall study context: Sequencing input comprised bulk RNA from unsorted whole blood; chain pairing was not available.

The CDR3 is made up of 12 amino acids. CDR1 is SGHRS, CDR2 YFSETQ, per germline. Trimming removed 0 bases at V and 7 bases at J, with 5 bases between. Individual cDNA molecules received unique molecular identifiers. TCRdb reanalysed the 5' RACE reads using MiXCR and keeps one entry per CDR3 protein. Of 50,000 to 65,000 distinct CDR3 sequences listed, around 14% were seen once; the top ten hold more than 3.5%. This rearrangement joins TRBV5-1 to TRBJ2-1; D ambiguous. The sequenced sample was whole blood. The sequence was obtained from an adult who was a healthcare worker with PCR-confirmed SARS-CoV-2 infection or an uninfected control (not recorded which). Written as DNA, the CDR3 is TGCGCCAGCAGCTTGGAAGGGAATGAGCAGTTCTTC. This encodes CASSLEGNEQFF.